This TCR beta chain was sequenced in a study of CD8 T cells in ankylosing spondylitis. This clonotype was detected a few times. As yet, its antigen is unknown. The CDR3 loop spans 15 amino acids. V was shortened by 6 bases and J by 3 bases, with 15 bases between the two germline ends. Making use of molecular barcodes, quantitative 5'-RACE generated TCR beta libraries. Via MiXCR, TCRdb re-called the 5' RACE reads, giving one row per CDR3 protein. The repertoire consists of approximately 500,000 distinct CDR3 sequences, with about an eighth occurring once and the leading ten covering approximately 7%. Study-wide results and limits: Matched synovial fluid from ankylosing spondylitis patients was reported to be enriched for disease-linked clones. There was a TCR beta motif, made of several highly homologous variants, that appeared characteristic of ankylosing spondylitis blood. Some motif variants were previously reported in reactive arthritis synovial fluid and blood.

Material: blood, either unsorted or a sorted T cell fraction (not recorded which). This TCR was recovered from a male donor with ankylosing spondylitis. The gene calls are TRBV12-3 or TRBV12-4 and TRBJ2-1; maybe TRBD2 (6 bases). The CDR3 is CASSTRLAIYNEQFF. The CDR3 DNA is TGTGCCAGCAGCACCCGGCTAGCGATCTACAATGAGCAGTTCTTC.